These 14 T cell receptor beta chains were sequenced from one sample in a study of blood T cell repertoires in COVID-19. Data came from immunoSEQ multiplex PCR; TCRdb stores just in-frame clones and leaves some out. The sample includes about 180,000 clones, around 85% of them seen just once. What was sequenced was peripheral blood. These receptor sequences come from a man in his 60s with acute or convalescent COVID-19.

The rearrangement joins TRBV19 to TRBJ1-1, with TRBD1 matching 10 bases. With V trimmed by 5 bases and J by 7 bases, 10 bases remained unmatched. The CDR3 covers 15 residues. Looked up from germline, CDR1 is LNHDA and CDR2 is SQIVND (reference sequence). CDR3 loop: CASSFRDRGGSEAFF. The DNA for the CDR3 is TGTGCCAGTAGTTTCCGGGACAGGGGTGGAAGTGAAGCTTTCTTT.

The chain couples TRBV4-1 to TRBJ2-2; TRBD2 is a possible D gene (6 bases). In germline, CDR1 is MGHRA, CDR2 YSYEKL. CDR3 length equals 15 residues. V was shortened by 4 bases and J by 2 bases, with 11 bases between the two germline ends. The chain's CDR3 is CASSLVAENTGELFF. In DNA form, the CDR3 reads TGCGCCAGCAGCCTAGTAGCGGAAAACACCGGGGAGCTGTTTTTT.

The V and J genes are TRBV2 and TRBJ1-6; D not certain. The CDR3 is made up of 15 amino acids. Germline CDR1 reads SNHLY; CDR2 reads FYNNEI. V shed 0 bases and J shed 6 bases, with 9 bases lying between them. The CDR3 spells CASSEAPGSNSPLHF. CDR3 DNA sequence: TGTGCCAGCAGTGAAGCTCCGGGGAGTAATTCACCCCTCCACTTT.

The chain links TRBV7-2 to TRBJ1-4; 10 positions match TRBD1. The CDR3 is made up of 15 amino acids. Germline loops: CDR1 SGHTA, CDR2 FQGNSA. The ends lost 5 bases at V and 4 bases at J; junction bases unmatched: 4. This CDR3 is CASSPGDRGNEKLFF. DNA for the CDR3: TGTGCCAGCAGCCCCGGGGACAGGGGTAATGAAAAACTGTTTTTT.

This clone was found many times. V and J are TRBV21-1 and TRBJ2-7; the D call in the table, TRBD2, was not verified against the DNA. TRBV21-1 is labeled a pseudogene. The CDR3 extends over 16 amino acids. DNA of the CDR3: TGTGCCAGCAGCAAAGGGAGCGGGGACCCTTCCTACGAGCAGTACTTC. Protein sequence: CASSKGSGDPSYEQYF.

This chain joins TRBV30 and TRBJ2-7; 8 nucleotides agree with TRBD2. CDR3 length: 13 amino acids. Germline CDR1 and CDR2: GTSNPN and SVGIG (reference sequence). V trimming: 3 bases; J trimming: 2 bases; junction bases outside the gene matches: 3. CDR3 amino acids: CAWRVAGTYEQYF. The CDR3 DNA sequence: TGTGCCTGGAGAGTAGCGGGAACCTACGAGCAGTACTTC.

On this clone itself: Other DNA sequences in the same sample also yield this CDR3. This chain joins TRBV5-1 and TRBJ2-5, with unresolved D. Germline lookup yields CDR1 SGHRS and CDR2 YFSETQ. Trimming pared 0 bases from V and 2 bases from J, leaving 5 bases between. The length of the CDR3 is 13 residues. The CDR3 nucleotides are TGCGCCAGCAGCTTGGGCCAGCAAGAGACCCAGTACTTC. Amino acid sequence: CASSLGQQETQYF.

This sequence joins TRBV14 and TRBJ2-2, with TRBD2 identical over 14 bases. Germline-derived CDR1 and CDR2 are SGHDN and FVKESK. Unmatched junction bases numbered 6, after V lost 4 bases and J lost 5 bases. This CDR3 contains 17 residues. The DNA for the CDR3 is TGTGCCAGCAGCCCCCTAGGACTAGCGGGAGGTACCGGGGAGCTGTTTTTT. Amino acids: CASSPLGLAGGTGELFF.

The CDR3 here is CASSHGSGRGQKGNQPQHF. The CDR3 coding sequence is TGTGCCAGCAGCCATGGGTCCGGCAGGGGGCAAAAGGGCAATCAGCCCCAGCATTTT. The chain recombines TRBV28 with TRBJ1-5; 8 positions agree with TRBD1. Germline V gives CDR1 MDHEN, CDR2 SYDVKM. This CDR3 is built from 19 residues. V dropped 6 bases and J dropped 2; count of bases not matched to a gene: 18.

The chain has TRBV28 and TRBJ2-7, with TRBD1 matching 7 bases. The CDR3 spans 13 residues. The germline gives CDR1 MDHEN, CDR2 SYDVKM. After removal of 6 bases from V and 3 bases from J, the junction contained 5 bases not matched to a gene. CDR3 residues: CASSRDRVYEQYF. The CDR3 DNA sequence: TGTGCCAGCAGCCGAGACAGGGTCTACGAGCAGTACTTC.

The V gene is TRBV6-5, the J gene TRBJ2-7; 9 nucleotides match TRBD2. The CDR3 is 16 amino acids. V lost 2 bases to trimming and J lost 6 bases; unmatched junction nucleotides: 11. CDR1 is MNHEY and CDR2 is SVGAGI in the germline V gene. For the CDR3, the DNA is TGTGCCAGCAGTTACGGTCTTTCGCTAGCGGGAATCGAGCAGTACTTC. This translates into CASSYGLSLAGIEQYF.

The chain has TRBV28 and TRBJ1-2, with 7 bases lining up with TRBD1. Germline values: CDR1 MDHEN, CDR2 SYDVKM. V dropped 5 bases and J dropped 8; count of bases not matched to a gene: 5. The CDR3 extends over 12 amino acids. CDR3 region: CASSTTGEGYTF. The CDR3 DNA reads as TGTGCCAGCAGTACAACAGGGGAAGGCTACACCTTC.

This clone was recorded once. The CDR3 loop reads CASSYYHEETQYF. CDR3 nucleotides: TGTGCCAGTAGCTACTATCACGAAGAGACCCAGTACTTC. The chain recombines TRBV19 with TRBJ2-5; D gene ambiguous. The CDR3 covers 13 residues. V dropped 6 bases and J dropped 3 bases, with 11 bases sitting between them. CDR1 and CDR2 (germline): LNHDA, SQIVND (reference sequence). The full variable domain, rest sourced from reference TRBV19 and TRBJ2-5, is DGGITQSPKYLFRKEGQNVTLSCEQNLNHDAMYWYRQDPGQGLRLIYYSQIVNDFQKGDIAEGYSVSREKKESFPLTVTSAQKNPTAFYLCASSYYHEETQYFGPGTRLLVL.

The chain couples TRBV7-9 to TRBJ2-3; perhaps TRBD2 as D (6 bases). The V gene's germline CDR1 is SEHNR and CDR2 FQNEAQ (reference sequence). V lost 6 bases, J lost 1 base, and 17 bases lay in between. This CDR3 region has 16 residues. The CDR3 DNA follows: TGTGCCAGCAGTCCTGTAGCGGCCCGGGGCACAGATACGCAGTATTTT. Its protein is CASSPVAARGTDTQYF.